This T cell receptor (beta chain) was profiled in a study of early T cells in non-severe SARS-CoV-2 infection. Unique molecular identifier tags were affixed to discrete cDNA molecules. Each CDR3 protein is one row after TCRdb ran MiXCR on the 5' RACE reads. This sample carries over 50,000 distinct CDR3 sequences, around an eighth of them seen once, and the ten largest clones take 2.9%. Looked up from germline, CDR1 is MDHEN and CDR2 is SYDVKM. This CDR3 has 14 residues. J was trimmed by 6 bases and V by 4 bases; bases with no gene match: 6. Sequencing used whole blood. The rearrangement uses TRBV28 and TRBJ1-5; TRBD1 matches at 7 bases. This clonotype was sampled from an adult who was a healthcare worker with PCR-confirmed SARS-CoV-2 infection or an uninfected control (not recorded which). The DNA of the CDR3 is TGTGCCAGCAGTTATACAGGGGTGGGTCAGCCCCAGCATTTT. Translated: CASSYTGVGQPQHF.